The table lists the clone carrying this T cell receptor (beta chain) with a count of one. This entry is derived from a study of blood T cells in healthy people across ages. Germline-derived CDR1 and CDR2 are MNHNS and SASEGT. The V gene end was trimmed by 1 base and the J gene end by 5 bases; junction bases not matched to a gene: 7. The CDR3 has 16 amino acids. Primed by a sample-barcoded 5' primer and a J-beta primer mix, a second PCR proceeded for 7 to 11 cycles. Each CDR3 protein is one row after TCRdb ran MiXCR on the 5' RACE reads. The sample comprises about 570,000 distinct CDR3 sequences, approximately 30% of which are singletons, and approximately 17% rests with the top ten.

This TCR came from a woman aged 70-85 years in good health. V is TRBV6-1 and J is TRBJ2-1; 8 bases fit TRBD2. Sequenced: blood. CDR3 loop: CASSEVGRGAHNEQFF. As DNA, the CDR3 is TGTGCCAGCAGTGAAGTCGGGCGGGGGGCACACAATGAGCAGTTCTTC.